This T cell receptor beta chain was sequenced for a study of beta chain features in type 1 diabetes. TCRB transcripts that were expressed got sequenced, as all of the isolated RNA had been reverse transcribed. Sequencing used immunoSEQ multiplex PCR; TCRdb keeps in-frame clones, though not all of them. Here the sample spans fewer than 450,000 clones, approximately 13% being singletons. Only a few counts were recorded for this clone. Its target is not known. Study observations and caveats: Moderate yet significant TCRB CDR3 shortening was seen in Type 1 diabetes patients in all four CD4+ subsets.

Looked up from germline, CDR1 is GTSNPN and CDR2 is SVGIG (reference sequence). This CDR3 contains 18 residues. V shed 0 bases and J 0 bases; nucleotides not matched to a gene: 6. The sequence was collected from a woman between 18 and 29 years old with type 1 diabetes. The chain is built from TRBV30 and TRBJ2-1; 12 nucleotides agree with TRBD2. Sample: naive CD4+ T cells from blood. CDR3 DNA sequence: TGTGCCTGGAGTGTCCTCTGGACTAGCGGGACCTCCTACAATGAGCAGTTCTTC. Translating it yields CAWSVLWTSGTSYNEQFF.